The clone carrying this T cell receptor (beta chain) appeared many times. Its antigen is as yet unknown. The cDNA came from 5'RACE, which used 10-nucleotide random UMIs. In each sequencing run, over 160 million TCR-beta sequences were generated from 15-18 subjects. MiXCR, applied by TCRdb to the 5' RACE reads, yields one record per CDR3 protein. The data hold about 50,000 distinct CDR3 sequences, with about 9.1% observed a single time. This specimen belongs to a study of neurological immune-mediated disorders. Study-level points and caveats: Levels of TCR clonal expansion peaked in HTLV-1-associated myelopathy and reached their lowest in multiple sclerosis, under those of healthy controls.

Time point denoted: longitudinal time-point 1 (baseline). Maryland, USA blood bank volunteers served as healthy controls. Germline V gives CDR1 SGHRS, CDR2 YFSETQ. The CDR3 covers 20 residues. Germline trimming cut 0 bases from V and 3 bases from J; bases unmatched to any gene: 15. The sequence was collected from a woman aged 35 to 49 in good health. Material for sequencing was PBMCs. V is TRBV5-1 and J is TRBJ2-2; 9 bases agree with TRBD2. Here the CDR3 reads CASSLDFTSGRIQDTGELFF. The CDR3 coding sequence is TGCGCCAGCAGCTTGGATTTCACTAGCGGGCGGATCCAAGACACCGGGGAGCTGTTTTTT.